Shown below are 15 T cell receptor beta chains from a single sample sequenced in a study of shared clonotypes between healthy human individuals. The repertoire was sequenced with immunoSEQ multiplex PCR; TCRdb's copy has only in-frame clones and lacks some. The data contain roughly 2.5 million clones, around 90% of them singletons. The specimen was naive CD4+ T cells sorted from blood. The sample's subset: CD45RA+ positively selected. These receptors all come from a man younger than 30 in good health.

The genes are TRBV5-4 and TRBJ2-2, with TRBD1 as a possible D gene (5 bases). This CDR3 is 15 amino acids long. V was clipped by 2 bases and J by 2 bases, with 10 bases between them. Germline CDR1 SGHNT, CDR2 YYREEE (reference sequence). This chain's CDR3 is CASSLQDGNTGELFF. CDR3 bases: TGTGCCAGCAGCTTACAGGACGGTAACACCGGGGAGCTGTTTTTT.

V gene TRBV7-8 combines with J gene TRBJ1-1; TRBD1 is a possible D gene (5 bases). Germline CDR1 and CDR2: SGHVS and FQNEAQ. V was cut by 5 bases and J by 5 bases, with 18 bases left in between. The CDR3 has 15 amino acids. Written as DNA, the CDR3 is TGTGCCAGCAGCCCCCTATGGGGGGAAAATACTGAAGCTTTCTTT. Translated, it gives CASSPLWGENTEAFF.

This chain joins TRBV6-4 and TRBJ2-1; TRBD2 aligns across 9 bases. The V segment lost 4 bases and the J segment 6 bases; nucleotides outside the gene matches: 4. The CDR3 totals 14 residues. CDR1 and CDR2 (germline): MRHNA, SNTAGT. CDR3 DNA sequence: TGTGCCAGCAGTGTGGTAGCGGGAGCCAATGAGCAGTTCTTC. It specifies CASSVVAGANEQFF.

The genes are TRBV2 and TRBJ1-4, with unresolved D. The germline V gene encodes CDR1 SNHLY and CDR2 FYNNEI. V lost 6 bases and J 8 bases, leaving 13 bases between the germline ends. The CDR3 has 13 amino acids. The chain's CDR3 is CASSAGRGEKLFF. The CDR3 DNA is TGTGCCAGCAGCGCCGGCCGGGGAGAAAAACTGTTTTTT. The whole variable domain, remainder taken from reference TRBV2 and TRBJ1-4, is EPEVTQTPSHQVTQMGQEVILRCVPISNHLYFYWYRQILGQKVEFLVSFYNNEISEKSEIFDDQFSVERPDGSNFTLKIRSTKLEDSAMYFCASSAGRGEKLFFGSGTQLSVL.

The chain recombines TRBV6-1 with TRBJ2-3; tentative D call: TRBD2 (7 bases). Germline loops: CDR1 MNHNS, CDR2 SASEGT. V shed 4 bases and J shed 2 bases, with 19 bases lying between them. This CDR3 has 17 amino acids. The CDR3 loop is CASSAPVAGAYTDTQYF. The CDR3, as DNA: TGTGCCAGCAGTGCCCCCGTGGCGGGGGCCTACACAGATACGCAGTATTTT.

The chain combines TRBV10-3 with TRBJ2-2, with D unresolved. CDR3 length equals 13 residues. Trimming removed 11 bases from V and 5 bases from J, with 15 bases in between. CDR1 ENHRY and CDR2 SYGVKD come from the germline V gene. The chain's CDR3 is CAATIGGTGELFF. The DNA for the CDR3 is TGTGCCGCCACTATTGGTGGAACCGGGGAGCTGTTTTTT.

The V call is TRBV6-1, the J call TRBJ1-2; TRBD1 might be the D (5 bases). CDR3 length: 13 residues. V shed 6 bases and J shed 3 bases, with 11 bases lying between them. Germline V CDR1 and CDR2: MNHNS, SASEGT. CDR3 nucleotides: TGTGCCAGCAGCCTCTCGGGGGACTATGGCTACACCTTC. Protein sequence: CASSLSGDYGYTF.

The rearrangement uses TRBV6-5 and TRBJ1-5, with D maybe TRBD1 (6 bases). Trimming left V 6 bases short and J 0 bases short, with 9 bases between. CDR1 and CDR2 from the germline V gene are MNHEY and SVGAGI. CDR3 size: 14 residues. The CDR3 reads CASRKQGSNQPQHF. CDR3 coding DNA: TGTGCCAGCAGGAAACAGGGTAGCAATCAGCCCCAGCATTTT.

The chain uses TRBV30 and TRBJ1-4, with 8 nucleotides matching TRBD1. Looked up from germline, CDR1 is GTSNPN and CDR2 is SVGIG (reference sequence). The CDR3 has 13 amino acids. J gave up 7 bases and V 1 base, and 2 bases lay outside the gene matches. CDR3 in amino acids: CAWSGQGSEKLFF. CDR3 DNA: TGTGCCTGGAGTGGACAGGGGAGTGAAAAACTGTTTTTT.

A word on this clone: Within the sample, other DNA sequences also encode this same CDR3. The chain is built from TRBV5-1 and TRBJ2-7; D gene uncertain. The germline V and J ends were trimmed by 0 bases and 3 bases, with 10 bases remaining between them. This CDR3 spans 14 amino acids. Per the germline V gene, CDR1 is SGHRS and CDR2 is YFSETQ. The CDR3 nucleotides read TGCGCCAGCAGCTTGGTGGGTTCCAACTACGAGCAGTACTTC. This translates into CASSLVGSNYEQYF. Full variable domain (rest looked up from reference TRBV5-1 and TRBJ2-7): KAGVTQTPRYLIKTRGQQVTLSCSPISGHRSVSWYQQTPGQGLQFLFEYFSETQRNKGNFPGRFSGRQFSNSRSEMNVSTLELGDSALYLCASSLVGSNYEQYFGPGTRLTVT.

The CDR3 region is CASSNYKERTPGRSPLHF. The CDR3, as DNA: TGTGCCAGCAGCAATTATAAAGAGCGGACCCCTGGACGTTCACCCCTCCACTTT. This rearrangement joins TRBV21-1 to TRBJ1-6. TRBV21-1 is a documented pseudogene. The CDR3 is 18 amino acids.

This chain joins TRBV30 and TRBJ1-2, with D possibly matching TRBD1 (5 bases). The germline V and J ends were trimmed by 4 bases and 4 bases, with 25 bases remaining between them. CDR1 is GTSNPN, CDR2 SVGIG, per germline (reference sequence). This CDR3 is 17 amino acids long. CDR3 residues: CAWTKIDYRPAGYGYTF. The DNA for the CDR3 is TGTGCCTGGACCAAAATAGACTACAGGCCTGCTGGCTATGGCTACACCTTC. Complete variable domain (other parts from reference TRBV30 and TRBJ1-2): SQTIHQWPATLVQPVGSPLSLECTVEGTSNPNLYWYRQAAGRGLQLLFYSVGIGQISSEVPQNLSASRPQDRQFILSSKKLLLSDSGFYLCAWTKIDYRPAGYGYTFGSGTRLTVV.

The CDR3 sequence is CASSLVVLGLSGANVLTF. In nucleotides, the CDR3 is TGTGCCAGCAGCTTGGTGGTATTGGGTCTTTCGGGGGCCAACGTCCTGACTTTC. The V call is TRBV5-4, the J call TRBJ2-6, with no clear D. V dropped 0 bases and J dropped 4 bases, with 17 bases sitting between them. This CDR3 comprises 18 residues. Germline-derived CDR1 and CDR2 are SGHNT and YYREEE (reference sequence).

The V call is TRBV6-6, the J call TRBJ2-7; tentatively, D is TRBD1 (7 bases). This CDR3 has 16 amino acids. Between the trimmed V and J ends, which lost 7 bases and 2 bases, there was a span of 21 bases. CDR1 and CDR2 (germline): MNHNY, SVGAGI (reference sequence). CDR3 DNA: TGTGCCAGCATCCCAGGGGGGCTAGCTGCCCCCTACGAGCAGTACTTC. This translates into CASIPGGLAAPYEQYF.

The genes are TRBV6-1 and TRBJ1-5, with a weak D call TRBD1 (6 bases). Trimming removed 6 bases at V and 6 bases at J, with 18 bases between. CDR1 is MNHNS and CDR2 is SASEGT in the germline V gene. The CDR3 consists of 15 residues. The CDR3: CASSESGGAVQPQHF. The CDR3, as DNA: TGTGCCAGCAGCGAAAGTGGGGGCGCGGTTCAGCCCCAGCATTTT.